This entry concerns a single T cell receptor (beta chain). Antigen specificity is unknown. Germline V lookup: CDR1 MDHEN, CDR2 SYDVKM. With 5 bases clipped from V and 4 bases from J, the junction kept 16 bases outside the gene matches. There are 18 residues in the CDR3. This table comes from immunoSEQ multiplex PCR, and its TCRdb copy is limited to in-frame clones, with some not included. The sample holds almost 750,000 clones, 72% seen once. The sample belongs to a study of shared clonotypes between healthy human individuals. CD45RA-negative memory and CD45RA+ naive subsets were split from the CD4+ cells. Overall study results and limits: Naive subsets typically showed greater estimated richness than memory subsets.

What was sequenced was memory CD4+ T cells sorted from blood. As to subset: CD45RA-negative fraction. The clonotype originates from a woman in her 30s in good health. The rearrangement joins TRBV28 to TRBJ2-3, with 9 nucleotides matching TRBD2. CDR3 in DNA: TGTGCCAGCAGTCAGTCTGGACTAGCGCGAGTTGTGGCAGATACGCAGTATTTT. Translating gives CASSQSGLARVVADTQYF.